The 26 T cell receptor beta chains reported below all come from one sample, sequenced in a study of T cell responses to AZD1222 COVID-19 vaccine. TCRdb's table, derived via immunoSEQ multiplex PCR, lists solely in-frame clones and lacks some. The sample includes about 140,000 clones, around 90% of them seen just once. The specimen was peripheral blood, collected on day 0 of AZD1222 vaccination. These receptors originate from an adult in good health.

J is TRBJ1-2 and V is TRBV5-6; 12 bases match TRBD1. Germline-derived CDR1 and CDR2 are SGHDT and YYEEEE. The trim removed 1 base at V and 5 bases at J, leaving 9 bases unmatched. This CDR3 contains 17 residues. The CDR3 region has the DNA TGTGCCAGCAGCTTGTATTCCGGGACAGGGGGCGCTTATGGCTACACCTTC. It translates to CASSLYSGTGGAYGYTF. The full variable domain, rest sourced from reference TRBV5-6 and TRBJ1-2, is DAGVTQSPTHLIKTRGQQVTLRCSPKSGHDTVSWYQQALGQGPQFIFQYYEEEERQRGNFPDRFSGHQFPNYSSELNVNALLLGDSALYLCASSLYSGTGGAYGYTFGSGTRLTVV.

The chain uses TRBV5-1 and TRBJ1-3; maybe TRBD1 (5 bases). The CDR3 is 15 amino acids. The V end lost 0 bases, the J end lost 3 bases, and 10 bases lay between the germline ends. CDR1 is SGHRS and CDR2 is YFSETQ in the germline V gene. CDR3 in DNA: TGCGCCAGCAGCTTGGACGGGGCTTATGGAAACACCATATATTTT. It specifies CASSLDGAYGNTIYF.

The count of this clone is one. The chain joins TRBV7-9 to TRBJ2-2, with D maybe TRBD1 (6 bases). The germline V gene encodes CDR1 SEHNR and CDR2 FQNEAQ (reference sequence). This CDR3 has 14 amino acids. The V end lost 3 bases, the J end lost 5 bases, and 10 bases lay between the germline ends. Written as DNA, the CDR3 is TGTGCCAGCAGCTTTTTTCAGGGGACCGGGGAGCTGTTTTTT. Residues: CASSFFQGTGELFF.

This sequence joins TRBV11-2 and TRBJ2-2, with D perhaps TRBD2 (5 bases). V was pared by 1 base and J by 3 bases, with 15 bases between. The CDR3 extends over 17 amino acids. Germline CDR1 and CDR2: SGHAT and FQNNGV. The CDR3 coding sequence is TGTGCCAGCAGCTTAGTCGGGCGGGCCCGGGACACCGGGGAGCTGTTTTTT. This encodes CASSLVGRARDTGELFF.

This chain connects TRBV7-2 to TRBJ2-5; D is ambiguous. CDR1 SGHTA and CDR2 FQGNSA come from the germline V gene. CDR3 length: 16 amino acids. Deletions cut 6 bases from V and 3 bases from J, with 20 bases between. Here the CDR3 DNA reads TGTGCCAGCAGTCCTTCATATTGGGGTGGGGAAGAGACCCAGTACTTC. Its translation: CASSPSYWGGEETQYF.

The count of this clone is one. The chain recombines TRBV27 with TRBJ1-1; no firm D call. This CDR3 contains 14 residues. The germline V gene encodes CDR1 MNHEY and CDR2 SMNVEV (reference sequence). V was cut by 3 bases and J by 4 bases, with 12 bases left in between. The chain's CDR3 is CASSLGTRGTEAFF. The CDR3 DNA follows: TGTGCCAGCAGTTTGGGTACCCGGGGCACTGAAGCTTTCTTT.

This chain's CDR3 is CASSLGTGPYGYTF. The CDR3 DNA sequence: TGCGCCAGCAGCTTAGGGACAGGCCCCTATGGCTACACCTTC. J is TRBJ1-2 and V is TRBV5-1; 8 bases map to TRBD1. CDR3 size: 14 residues. Germline-derived CDR1 and CDR2 are SGHRS and YFSETQ. V trimming: 2 bases; J trimming: 4 bases; junction bases outside the gene matches: 4.

The chain links TRBV6-5 to TRBJ1-2; D is ambiguous. The CDR3 totals 14 residues. CDR1 and CDR2 from the germline V gene are MNHEY and SVGAGI. Trimming took off 6 bases at V and 1 base at J, with 12 bases between the two ends. The CDR3 nucleotides are TGTGCCAGCAGGTGGGGAGTGGGTAACTATGGCTACACCTTC. Protein: CASRWGVGNYGYTF.

The rearrangement uses TRBV7-2 and TRBJ2-7; D call uncertain. From germline, CDR1 is SGHTA and CDR2 FQGNSA. This CDR3 has 15 residues. V was shortened by 1 base and J by 0 bases, with 10 bases between the two germline ends. In DNA, the CDR3 is TGTGCCAGCAGCTTAGTGGGTGGAACCTCCTACGAGCAGTACTTC. Translated, it gives CASSLVGGTSYEQYF.

DNA for the CDR3: TGTGCCATCAAGGACGGTGGGTTCTCTGGAAACACCATATATTTT. This gives the protein CAIKDGGFSGNTIYF. V is TRBV10-3 and J is TRBJ1-3; D is unclear. This CDR3 region has 15 residues. V shed 7 bases and J shed 0 bases, with 13 bases lying between them. Germline CDR1 and CDR2: ENHRY and SYGVKD.

This clone was counted at least ten times. The chain recombines TRBV5-1 with TRBJ2-1; D unclear. The CDR3 spans 14 residues. Germline lookup yields CDR1 SGHRS and CDR2 YFSETQ. V gave up 0 bases and J gave up 8 bases, with 12 bases separating them. CDR3 nucleotide sequence: TGCGCCAGCAGCTTGGGCTTAAATGAGTATGAGCAGTTCTTC. Translation: CASSLGLNEYEQFF.

This clone was recorded only once. The chain joins TRBV2 to TRBJ1-2, with a possible D match to TRBD1 (6 bases). From germline, CDR1 is SNHLY and CDR2 FYNNEI. V lost 4 bases and J lost 4, with 13 bases in between. CDR3 length: 14 residues. CDR3 sequence reads: CASSVDRTSYGYTF. The CDR3 nucleotides are TGTGCCAGCAGTGTGGACAGAACCTCCTATGGCTACACCTTC.

The V call is TRBV28, the J call TRBJ1-5; D is unclear. Trimming pared 1 base from V and 5 bases from J, leaving 12 bases between. CDR1 MDHEN and CDR2 SYDVKM come from the germline V gene. The length of the CDR3 is 15 residues. CDR3 nucleotide sequence: TGTGCCAGCAGTTTATCCCTGGGGTCCGATCAGCCCCAGCATTTT. Translated, it gives CASSLSLGSDQPQHF.

The gene calls are TRBV5-6 and TRBJ1-1; D is ambiguous. With 2 bases removed from V and 0 bases from J, the gap between germline ends came to 11 bases. The length of the CDR3 is 15 residues. Looked up from germline, CDR1 is SGHDT and CDR2 is YYEEEE. The CDR3 region has the DNA TGTGCCAGCAGCTTTGGGCGCGGGATGAACACTGAAGCTTTCTTT. Protein: CASSFGRGMNTEAFF. Full variable domain (remainder filled in from reference TRBV5-6 and TRBJ1-1): DAGVTQSPTHLIKTRGQQVTLRCSPKSGHDTVSWYQQALGQGPQFIFQYYEEEERQRGNFPDRFSGHQFPNYSSELNVNALLLGDSALYLCASSFGRGMNTEAFFGQGTRLTVV.

The V and J genes are TRBV19 and TRBJ2-7; no clear D gene. Per germline, CDR1 LNHDA and CDR2 SQIVND (reference sequence). This CDR3 is built from 16 residues. The V and J ends lost 3 bases and 6 bases respectively, with 21 bases between them. The CDR3 bases are TGTGCCAGTAGTATCGTGGCTGGACCCCAAACACCCGAGCAGTACTTC. It codes for CASSIVAGPQTPEQYF.

The rearrangement links TRBV5-5 to TRBJ1-1; D is perhaps TRBD1 (5 bases). The V end lost 9 bases, the J end lost 1 base, and 16 bases lay between the germline ends. The CDR3 has 14 residues. The V gene's germline CDR1 is SGHKS and CDR2 YYEKEE (reference sequence). The CDR3 loop is CATWKTETNTEAFF. Here the CDR3 DNA reads TGTGCCACTTGGAAGACAGAGACGAACACTGAAGCTTTCTTT.

The gene calls are TRBV18 and TRBJ1-1; D is ambiguous. The CDR3 extends over 14 amino acids. The V end lost 2 bases, the J end lost 7 bases, and 14 bases lay between the germline ends. Germline assignment: CDR1 KGHSH and CDR2 LQKENI. The CDR3 sequence is CASSPGSRNYEAFF. The CDR3 DNA sequence: TGTGCCAGCTCACCAGGAAGCAGGAATTATGAAGCTTTCTTT.

The CDR3 bases are TGTGCCACCTCTCTAGCGGGAGGATACAATGAGCAGTTCTTC. It specifies CATSLAGGYNEQFF. V is TRBV11-2 and J is TRBJ2-1; 11 nucleotides align to TRBD2. This CDR3 has 14 amino acids. J gave up 4 bases and V 10 bases, and 6 bases lay outside the gene matches. Germline V CDR1 and CDR2: SGHAT, FQNNGV.

This clone was counted once. This sequence joins TRBV28 and TRBJ2-1; 12 nucleotides match TRBD2. The germline gives CDR1 MDHEN, CDR2 SYDVKM. V was pared by 5 bases and J by 0 bases, with 11 bases of the junction left unmatched. The CDR3 is 19 residues long. The CDR3 loop reads CASSTPWTSGMSSYNEQFF. CDR3 DNA: TGTGCCAGCAGTACCCCTTGGACTAGCGGGATGAGCTCCTACAATGAGCAGTTCTTC. Full variable domain (rest looked up from reference TRBV28 and TRBJ2-1): DVKVTQSSRYLVKRTGEKVFLECVQDMDHENMFWYRQDPGLGLRLIYFSYDVKMKEKGDIPEGYSVSREKKERFSLILESASTNQTSMYLCASSTPWTSGMSSYNEQFFGPGTRLTVL.

The V gene is TRBV7-8, the J gene TRBJ2-2; 8 bases agree with TRBD1. V dropped 2 bases and J dropped 2; count of bases not matched to a gene: 10. Per the germline V gene, CDR1 is SGHVS and CDR2 is FQNEAQ. This CDR3 contains 18 residues. Here the CDR3 reads CASSLRGFGTGNTGELFF. In DNA, the CDR3 is TGTGCCAGCAGCTTAAGAGGTTTCGGGACAGGAAACACCGGGGAGCTGTTTTTT.

The chain is built from TRBV5-8 and TRBJ1-5; no clear D gene. Germline assignment: CDR1 SGHTS and CDR2 YDEGEE. The V gene lost 2 bases and the J gene lost 5 bases, with 11 bases spanning the gap. This CDR3 region has 14 residues. The CDR3 protein is CASSFTRDDQPQHF. CDR3 sequence (DNA): TGTGCCAGCAGCTTTACGAGGGATGATCAGCCCCAGCATTTT.

The chain joins TRBV6-6 to TRBJ1-6; 8 bases are a match to TRBD1. CDR3 size: 16 residues. Germline CDR1 MNHNY, CDR2 SVGAGI (reference sequence). Trimming took 0 bases from V and 9 from J; bases not matched to a gene: 7. The CDR3: CASSYSTDRVTSPLHF. The CDR3 DNA is TGTGCCAGCAGTTACTCAACGGACAGGGTAACTTCACCCCTCCACTTT.

The chain recombines TRBV29-1 with TRBJ1-3; D gene ambiguous. This CDR3 is built from 14 residues. The germline V and J ends were trimmed by 0 bases and 3 bases, with 9 bases remaining between them. Germline V gene sequence: CDR1 SQVTM, CDR2 ANQGSEA. The CDR3 sequence is CSVEELAGGNTIYF. CDR3 DNA sequence: TGCAGCGTTGAAGAATTAGCAGGTGGAAACACCATATATTTT.

The gene calls are TRBV10-1 and TRBJ2-1, with 9 bases identical to TRBD1. This CDR3 has 14 residues. Germline V gives CDR1 WNHNN, CDR2 SYGVQD (reference sequence). Trimming at V came to 8 bases and at J to 4 bases, leaving 6 bases not matched to a gene. The CDR3: CASSGTGMYNEQFF. In DNA, the CDR3 is TGCGCCAGCTCCGGGACAGGGATGTACAATGAGCAGTTCTTC.

J is TRBJ2-3 and V is TRBV6-5; 10 bases fit TRBD1. CDR1 and CDR2 (germline): MNHEY, SVGAGI. The CDR3 totals 14 residues. Unmatched junction bases numbered 6, after V lost 6 bases and J lost 6 bases. CDR3 protein: CASRPGQGKDTQYF. DNA of the CDR3: TGTGCCAGCAGACCGGGACAGGGGAAGGATACGCAGTATTTT.

The rearrangement joins TRBV28 to TRBJ2-2; D call uncertain. V gave up 4 bases and J gave up 5 bases, with 14 bases separating them. This CDR3 contains 15 residues. The germline V gene encodes CDR1 MDHEN and CDR2 SYDVKM. The CDR3 loop is CASSYQPRRTGELFF. DNA for the CDR3: TGTGCCAGCAGTTACCAGCCTCGTCGAACCGGGGAGCTGTTTTTT.